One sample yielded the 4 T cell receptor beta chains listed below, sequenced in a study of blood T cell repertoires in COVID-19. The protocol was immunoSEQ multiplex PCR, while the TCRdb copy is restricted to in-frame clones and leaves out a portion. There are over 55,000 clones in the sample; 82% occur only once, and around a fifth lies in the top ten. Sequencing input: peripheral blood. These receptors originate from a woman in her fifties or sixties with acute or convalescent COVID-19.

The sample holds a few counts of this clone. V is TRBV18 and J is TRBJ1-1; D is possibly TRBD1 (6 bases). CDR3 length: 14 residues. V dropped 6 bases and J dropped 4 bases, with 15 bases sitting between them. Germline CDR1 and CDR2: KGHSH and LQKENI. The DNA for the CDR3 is TGTGCCAGCTCCCCGGAATCACAGGGCACTGAAGCTTTCTTT. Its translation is CASSPESQGTEAFF.

The chain's CDR3 is CASSPRLRDTEAFF. The DNA of the CDR3 is TGCGCCAGCAGCCCTAGGCTGAGAGACACTGAAGCTTTCTTT. The chain is built from TRBV4-1 and TRBJ1-1; no clear D. Germline V gene data show CDR1 as MGHRA and CDR2 as YSYEKL. V shed 4 bases and J shed 3 bases, with 12 bases lying between them. There are 14 residues in the CDR3.

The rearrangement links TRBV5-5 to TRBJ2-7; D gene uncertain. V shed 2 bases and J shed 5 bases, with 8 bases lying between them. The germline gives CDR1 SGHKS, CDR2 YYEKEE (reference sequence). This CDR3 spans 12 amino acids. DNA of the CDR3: TGTGCCAGCAGCTTATCAGTCGACGAGCAGTACTTC. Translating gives CASSLSVDEQYF.

CDR3 loop: CASKRQTNYEQYF. The CDR3 DNA reads TGTGCCAGCAAGAGACAGACCAACTACGAGCAGTACTTC. The rearrangement joins TRBV2 to TRBJ2-7; TRBD1 is a possible D gene (5 bases). Germline CDR1 is SNHLY and CDR2 is FYNNEI. V lost 7 bases to trimming and J lost 3 bases, with 13 bases between them. The CDR3 loop spans 13 amino acids.